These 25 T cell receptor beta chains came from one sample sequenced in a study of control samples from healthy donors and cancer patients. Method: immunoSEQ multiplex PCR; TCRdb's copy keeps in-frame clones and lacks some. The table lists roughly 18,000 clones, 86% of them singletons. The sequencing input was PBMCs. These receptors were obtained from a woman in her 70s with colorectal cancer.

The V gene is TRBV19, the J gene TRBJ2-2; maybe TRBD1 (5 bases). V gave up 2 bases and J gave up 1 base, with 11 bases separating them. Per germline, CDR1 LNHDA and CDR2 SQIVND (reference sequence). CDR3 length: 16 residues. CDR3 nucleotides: TGTGCCAGTAGTATAAGGGGTAGGGGGAACACCGGGGAGCTGTTTTTT. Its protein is CASSIRGRGNTGELFF.

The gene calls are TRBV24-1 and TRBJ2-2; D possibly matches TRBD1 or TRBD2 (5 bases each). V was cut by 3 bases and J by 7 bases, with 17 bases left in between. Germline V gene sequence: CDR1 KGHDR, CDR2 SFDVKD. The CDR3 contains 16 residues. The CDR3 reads CATSDPGTRRNGELFF. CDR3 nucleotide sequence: TGTGCCACCAGTGATCCGGGGACCAGAAGGAACGGGGAGCTGTTTTTT.

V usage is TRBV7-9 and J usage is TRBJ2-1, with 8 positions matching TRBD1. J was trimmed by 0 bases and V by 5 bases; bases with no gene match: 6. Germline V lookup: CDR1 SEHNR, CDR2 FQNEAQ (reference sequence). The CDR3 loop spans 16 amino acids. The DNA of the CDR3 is TGTGCCAGCAGCCCCCGGACAGGGCGCTCCTACAATGAGCAGTTCTTC. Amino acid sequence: CASSPRTGRSYNEQFF.

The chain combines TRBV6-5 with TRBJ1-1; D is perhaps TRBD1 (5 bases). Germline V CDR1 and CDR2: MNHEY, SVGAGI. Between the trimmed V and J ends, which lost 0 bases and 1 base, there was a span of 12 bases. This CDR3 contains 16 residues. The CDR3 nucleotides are TGTGCCAGCAGTTACTCGAGACAGCCCCCGAACACTGAAGCTTTCTTT. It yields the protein CASSYSRQPPNTEAFF.

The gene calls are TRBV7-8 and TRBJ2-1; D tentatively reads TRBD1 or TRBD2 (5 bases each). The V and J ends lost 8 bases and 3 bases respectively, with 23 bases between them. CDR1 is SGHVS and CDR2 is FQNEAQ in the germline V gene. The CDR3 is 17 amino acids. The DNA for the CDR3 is TGTGCCAGCTCCTCCGTGGCCGGGGCTGCCATCTACAATGAGCAGTTCTTC. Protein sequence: CASSSVAGAAIYNEQFF.

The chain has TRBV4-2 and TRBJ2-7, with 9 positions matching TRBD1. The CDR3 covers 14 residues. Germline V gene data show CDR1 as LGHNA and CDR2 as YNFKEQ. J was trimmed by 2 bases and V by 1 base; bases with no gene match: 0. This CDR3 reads CASSQGDRAYEQYF. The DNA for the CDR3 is TGTGCCAGCAGCCAAGGGGACAGGGCCTACGAGCAGTACTTC.

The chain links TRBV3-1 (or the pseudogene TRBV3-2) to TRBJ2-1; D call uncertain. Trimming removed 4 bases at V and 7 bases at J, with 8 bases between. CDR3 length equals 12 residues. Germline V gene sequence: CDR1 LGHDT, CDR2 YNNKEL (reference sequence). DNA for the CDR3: TGTGCCAGCAGCCCCAACCGGAATGAGCAGTTCTTC. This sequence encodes CASSPNRNEQFF.

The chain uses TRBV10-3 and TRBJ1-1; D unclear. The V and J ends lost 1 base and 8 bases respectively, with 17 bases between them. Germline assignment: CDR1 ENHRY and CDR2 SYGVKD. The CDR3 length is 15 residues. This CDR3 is CAISELHRAAEEAFF. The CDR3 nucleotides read TGTGCCATCAGTGAGTTGCACCGGGCGGCCGAAGAAGCTTTCTTT.

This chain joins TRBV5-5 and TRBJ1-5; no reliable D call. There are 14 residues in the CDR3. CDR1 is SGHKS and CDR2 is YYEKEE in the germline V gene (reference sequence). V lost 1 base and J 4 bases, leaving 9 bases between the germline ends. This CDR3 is CASSLTWLNQPQHF. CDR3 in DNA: TGTGCCAGCAGCTTGACCTGGCTTAATCAGCCCCAGCATTTT. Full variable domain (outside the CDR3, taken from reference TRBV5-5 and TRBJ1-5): DAGVTQSPTHLIKTRGQQVTLRCSPISGHKSVSWYQQVLGQGPQFIFQYYEKEERGRGNFPDRFSARQFPNYSSELNVNALLLGDSALYLCASSLTWLNQPQHFGDGTRLSIL.

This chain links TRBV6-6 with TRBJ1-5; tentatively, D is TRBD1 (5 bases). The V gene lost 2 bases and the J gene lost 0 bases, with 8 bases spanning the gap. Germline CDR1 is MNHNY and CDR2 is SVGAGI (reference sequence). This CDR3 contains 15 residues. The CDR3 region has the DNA TGTGCCAGCAGTTACGTACAGGATAGCAATCAGCCCCAGCATTTT. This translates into CASSYVQDSNQPQHF.

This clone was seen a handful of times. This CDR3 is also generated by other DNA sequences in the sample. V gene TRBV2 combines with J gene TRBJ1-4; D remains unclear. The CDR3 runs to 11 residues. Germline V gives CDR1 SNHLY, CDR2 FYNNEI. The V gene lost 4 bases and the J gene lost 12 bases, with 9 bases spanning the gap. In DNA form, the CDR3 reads TGTGCCAGCAGTGCTCGTTTGGAACTGTTTTTT. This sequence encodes CASSARLELFF. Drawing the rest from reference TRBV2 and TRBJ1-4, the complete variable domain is EPEVTQTPSHQVTQMGQEVILRCVPISNHLYFYWYRQILGQKVEFLVSFYNNEISEKSEIFDDQFSVERPDGSNFTLKIRSTKLEDSAMYFCASSARLELFFGSGTQLSVL.

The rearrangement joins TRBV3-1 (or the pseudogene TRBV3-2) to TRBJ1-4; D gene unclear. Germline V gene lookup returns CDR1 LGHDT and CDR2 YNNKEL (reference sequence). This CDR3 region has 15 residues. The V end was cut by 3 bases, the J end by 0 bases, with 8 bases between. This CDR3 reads CASSQGKATNEKLFF. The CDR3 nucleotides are TGTGCCAGCAGCCAGGGGAAGGCAACTAATGAAAAACTGTTTTTT.

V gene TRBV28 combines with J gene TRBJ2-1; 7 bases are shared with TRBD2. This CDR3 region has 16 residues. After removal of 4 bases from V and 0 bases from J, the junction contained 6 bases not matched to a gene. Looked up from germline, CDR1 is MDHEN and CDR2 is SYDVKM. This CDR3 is CASSSGRPSSYNEQFF. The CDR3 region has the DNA TGTGCCAGCAGTTCCGGGAGGCCAAGCTCCTACAATGAGCAGTTCTTC.

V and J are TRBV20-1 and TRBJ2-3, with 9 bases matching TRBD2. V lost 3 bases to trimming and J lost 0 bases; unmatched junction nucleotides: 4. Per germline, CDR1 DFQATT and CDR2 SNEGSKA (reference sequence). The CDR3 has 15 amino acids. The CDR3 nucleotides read TGCAGTGCTAGTCTAGCGGGGTCTAGCACAGATACGCAGTATTTT. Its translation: CSASLAGSSTDTQYF.

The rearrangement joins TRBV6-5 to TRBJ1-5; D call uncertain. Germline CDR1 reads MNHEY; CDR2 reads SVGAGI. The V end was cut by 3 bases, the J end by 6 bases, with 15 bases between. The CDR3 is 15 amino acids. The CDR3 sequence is CASSYGGQPGQPQHF. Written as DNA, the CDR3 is TGTGCCAGCAGTTATGGAGGCCAACCCGGTCAGCCCCAGCATTTT.

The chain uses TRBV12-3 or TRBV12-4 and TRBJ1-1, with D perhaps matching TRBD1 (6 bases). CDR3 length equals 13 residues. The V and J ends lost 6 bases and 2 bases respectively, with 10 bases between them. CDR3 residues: CASSDRPNTEAFF. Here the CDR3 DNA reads TGTGCCAGCAGCGACAGGCCAAACACTGAAGCTTTCTTT.

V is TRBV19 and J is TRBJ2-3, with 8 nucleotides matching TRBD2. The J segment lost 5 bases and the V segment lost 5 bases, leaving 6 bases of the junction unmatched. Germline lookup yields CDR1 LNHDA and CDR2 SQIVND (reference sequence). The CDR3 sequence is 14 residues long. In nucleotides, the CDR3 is TGTGCCAGTAGTTGGCGGGAGGTAATAGATACGCAGTATTTT. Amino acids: CASSWREVIDTQYF.

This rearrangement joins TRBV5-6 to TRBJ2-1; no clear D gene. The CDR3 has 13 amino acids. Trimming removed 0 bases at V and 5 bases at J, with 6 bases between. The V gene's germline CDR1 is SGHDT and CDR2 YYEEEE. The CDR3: CASSLGRNNEQFF. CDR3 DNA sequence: TGTGCCAGCAGCTTGGGCAGGAACAATGAGCAGTTCTTC.

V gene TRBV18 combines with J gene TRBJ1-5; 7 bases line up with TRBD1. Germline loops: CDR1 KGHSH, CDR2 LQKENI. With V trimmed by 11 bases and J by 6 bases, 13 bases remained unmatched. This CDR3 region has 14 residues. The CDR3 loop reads CASTRGDSPQPQHF. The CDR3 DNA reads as TGTGCCTCCACCAGGGGGGACAGTCCTCAGCCCCAGCATTTT.

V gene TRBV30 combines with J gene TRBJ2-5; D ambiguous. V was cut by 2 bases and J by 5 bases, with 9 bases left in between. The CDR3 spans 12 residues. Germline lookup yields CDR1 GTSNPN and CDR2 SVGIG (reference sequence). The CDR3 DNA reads TGTGCCTGGAGTCCCAAGAAGGAGACCCAGTACTTC. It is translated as CAWSPKKETQYF.

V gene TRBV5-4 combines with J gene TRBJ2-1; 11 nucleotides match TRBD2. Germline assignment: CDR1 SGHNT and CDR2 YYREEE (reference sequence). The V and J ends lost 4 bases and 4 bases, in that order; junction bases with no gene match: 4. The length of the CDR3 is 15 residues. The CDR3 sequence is CASSIGTSGYNEQFF. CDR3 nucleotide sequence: TGTGCCAGCAGCATCGGGACTAGCGGTTACAATGAGCAGTTCTTC.

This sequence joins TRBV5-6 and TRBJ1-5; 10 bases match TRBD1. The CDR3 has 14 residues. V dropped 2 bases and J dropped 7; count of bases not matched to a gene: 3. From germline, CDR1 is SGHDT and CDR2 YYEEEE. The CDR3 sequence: CASSLRGQGQPQHF. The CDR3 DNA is TGTGCCAGCAGCTTACGGGGACAGGGGCAGCCCCAGCATTTT.

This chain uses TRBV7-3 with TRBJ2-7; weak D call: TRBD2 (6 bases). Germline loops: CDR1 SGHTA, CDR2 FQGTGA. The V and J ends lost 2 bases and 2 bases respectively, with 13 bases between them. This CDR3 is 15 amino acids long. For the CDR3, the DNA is TGTGCCAGCAGCTTACCGGGACTCGCCCCCTACGAGCAGTACTTC. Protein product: CASSLPGLAPYEQYF.

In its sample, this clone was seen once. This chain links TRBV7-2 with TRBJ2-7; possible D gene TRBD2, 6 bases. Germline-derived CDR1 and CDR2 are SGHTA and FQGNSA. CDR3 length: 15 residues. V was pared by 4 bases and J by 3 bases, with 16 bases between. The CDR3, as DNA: TGTGCCAGCAGCTGGGCGGCCGTGGGGGGCTACGAGCAGTACTTC. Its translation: CASSWAAVGGYEQYF.

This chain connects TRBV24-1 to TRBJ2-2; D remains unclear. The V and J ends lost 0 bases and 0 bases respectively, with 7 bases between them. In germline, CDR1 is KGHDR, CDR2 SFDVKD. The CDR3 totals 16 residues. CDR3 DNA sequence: TGTGCCACCAGTGATTTGCAGACAACGAACACCGGGGAGCTGTTTTTT. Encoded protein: CATSDLQTTNTGELFF.